This T cell receptor beta chain appears in the sequencing data of a study of blood T cell repertoires in COVID-19. Study information: From the United States, Italy and Spain came samples of acute and convalescent COVID-19.

In the source study's methods: Reference gene primer amplification gave nucleated cell count estimates. Measured with immunoSEQ multiplex PCR; TCRdb has only the in-frame clones, and not every one. V and J calls and clone size come straight from that table; D and trimming were deduced from the DNA. The table records 88,000 or so clones, around 86% of them present only once. The ends lost 3 bases at V and 4 bases at J; junction bases unmatched: 9. Germline CDR1 is SGHNT and CDR2 is YYREEE (reference sequence). The CDR3 length is 15 residues. The TCR comes from a man aged 55 to 69 with acute or convalescent COVID-19. The specimen was peripheral blood. This chain connects TRBV5-4 to TRBJ1-2, with 7 bases lining up with TRBD1. The CDR3 loop is CASSSGTEGPYGYTF. In DNA form, the CDR3 reads TGTGCCAGCAGCTCCGGGACAGAAGGACCCTATGGCTACACCTTC.